These T cell receptor beta chains were read from a single sample in a study of T cell responses to AZD1222 COVID-19 vaccine. Assay: immunoSEQ multiplex PCR; the TCRdb copy retains only in-frame clones and omits some. The table has 80,000 to 90,000 clones, approximately 90% seen once. Here the sequenced sample was peripheral blood, taken on day 0 of MenACWY control vaccination. The receptor set was obtained from an adult in good health. CDR3s include the opening cysteine and the closing phenylalanine or tryptophan. The D gene is left open where the match is weak. The listing skips clone size in some rows; elsewhere it reads once, few, many or a size class.

V: TRBV20-1; J: TRBJ2-1; D: TRBD2; size: -; CDR3: CSASTPGAGLYNEQFF; DNA: TGCAGTGCTAGTACGCCAGGAGCGGGACTTTACAATGAGCAGTTCTTC
V: TRBV14; J: TRBJ1-6; D: -; size: -; CDR3: CASSQVFPGRDWGSPLHF; DNA: TGTGCCAGCAGCCAAGTTTTCCCCGGCCGGGACTGGGGATCACCCCTCCACTTT
V: TRBV7-9; J: TRBJ2-7; D: TRBD2; size: -; CDR3: CASVRGSSYEQYF; DNA: TGTGCCAGCGTCCGCGGGAGCTCCTACGAGCAGTACTTC
V: TRBV14; J: TRBJ1-1; D: -; size: few; CDR3: CASSPGEGLNTEAFF; DNA: TGTGCCAGCAGCCCCGGTGAAGGGTTGAACACTGAAGCTTTCTTT
V: TRBV18; J: TRBJ2-7; D: TRBD2; size: -; CDR3: CASSPLATSGSSLEQYF; DNA: TGTGCCAGCTCACCACTCGCGACTAGCGGGAGTAGTCTCGAGCAGTACTTC
V: TRBV7-2; J: TRBJ1-5; D: -; size: -; CDR3: CASSLRGQPQHF; DNA: TGTGCCAGCAGCTTAAGAGGTCAGCCCCAGCATTTT
V: TRBV27; J: TRBJ2-5; D: TRBD2; size: -; CDR3: CASRGWGERELGQETQYF; DNA: TGTGCCAGCAGGGGGTGGGGCGAGCGGGAATTGGGCCAAGAGACCCAGTACTTC
V: TRBV5-1; J: TRBJ2-2; D: TRBD1; size: -; CDR3: CASSLSAGGNTGELFF; DNA: TGCGCCAGCAGCTTGTCGGCAGGGGGCAACACCGGGGAGCTGTTTTTT
V: TRBV7-9; J: TRBJ2-2; D: TRBD2; size: -; CDR3: CASNTEGRGIALNTGELFF; DNA: TGTGCCAGCAACACCGAAGGGAGGGGAATAGCGTTGAACACCGGGGAGCTGTTTTTT
V: TRBV25-1; J: TRBJ1-4; D: -; size: once; CDR3: CASSKSSTNEKLFF; DNA: TGTGCCAGCAGTAAGAGCTCAACTAATGAAAAACTGTTTTTT
V: TRBV30; J: TRBJ2-2; D: -; size: -; CDR3: CAWSGTSNTGELFF; DNA: TGTGCCTGGAGCGGGACTTCGAACACCGGGGAGCTGTTTTTT
V: TRBV30; J: TRBJ1-1; D: -; size: -; CDR3: CASLRGSLGNTEAFF; DNA: TGTGCCTCCCTCCGGGGGTCTCTGGGGAACACTGAAGCTTTCTTT
V: TRBV7-2; J: TRBJ2-7; D: TRBD1; size: -; CDR3: CASSLDAGGGYEQYF; DNA: TGTGCCAGCAGCTTAGATGCAGGGGGCGGATACGAGCAGTACTTC
V: TRBV5-1; J: TRBJ1-4; D: -; size: -; CDR3: CASGIQPGTVNEKLFF; DNA: TGCGCCAGCGGAATCCAGCCGGGAACCGTTAATGAAAAACTGTTTTTT
V: TRBV5-1; J: TRBJ2-1; D: TRBD1; size: -; CDR3: CASSSGTGIGNEQFF; DNA: TGCGCCAGCAGCTCCGGGACAGGGATCGGCAATGAGCAGTTCTTC
V: TRBV2; J: TRBJ1-6; D: TRBD1; size: -; CDR3: CASSVVGTGLSNSPLHF; DNA: TGTGCCAGCAGTGTGGTGGGGACAGGGTTGAGTAATTCACCCCTCCACTTT
V: TRBV11-2; J: TRBJ1-4; D: -; size: -; CDR3: CASSQGATTLGTNEKLFF; DNA: TGTGCCAGCAGCCAGGGAGCTACCACCCTGGGGACTAATGAAAAACTGTTTTTT
V: TRBV4-2; J: TRBJ1-5; D: -; size: -; CDR3: CASSQVKPNGGQPQHF; DNA: TGTGCCAGCAGCCAAGTCAAGCCTAACGGAGGCCAGCCCCAGCATTTT
V: TRBV7-9; J: TRBJ2-5; D: -; size: few; CDR3: CASSPGYQGETQYF; DNA: TGTGCCAGCAGTCCCGGGTACCAGGGGGAGACCCAGTACTTC
V: TRBV28; J: TRBJ2-1; D: TRBD2; size: -; CDR3: CASSPLAGYNEQFF; DNA: TGTGCCAGCAGCCCCCTAGCGGGGTACAATGAGCAGTTCTTC
V: TRBV7-3; J: TRBJ1-3; D: TRBD1; size: -; CDR3: CASSRTGGIGNTIYF; DNA: TGTGCCAGCAGCCGCACAGGGGGAATTGGAAACACCATATATTTT
V: TRBV7-7; J: TRBJ2-2; D: TRBD2; size: -; CDR3: CASSLMAGGQTGELFF; DNA: TGTGCCAGCAGCTTAATGGCGGGAGGGCAAACCGGGGAGCTGTTTTTT
V: TRBV7-2; J: TRBJ2-5; D: -; size: -; CDR3: CASSLFGARETQYF; DNA: TGTGCCAGCAGCTTATTCGGGGCGCGGGAGACCCAGTACTTC
V: TRBV27; J: TRBJ1-1; D: -; size: -; CDR3: CASRALGARAEAFF; DNA: TGTGCCAGCAGGGCCCTAGGGGCGCGCGCTGAAGCTTTCTTT
V: TRBV18; J: TRBJ2-7; D: -; size: -; CDR3: CASSPPGSYEQYF; DNA: TGTGCCAGCTCACCACCGGGCAGCTACGAGCAGTACTTC
V: TRBV27; J: TRBJ1-2; D: TRBD1; size: -; CDR3: CASSVSGTGLYGYTF; DNA: TGTGCCAGCAGTGTATCCGGGACAGGGCTATATGGCTACACCTTC
V: TRBV6-6; J: TRBJ2-2; D: -; size: once; CDR3: CASNKGQSRAGELFF; DNA: TGTGCCAGCAACAAAGGACAGTCGAGGGCCGGGGAGCTGTTTTTT
V: TRBV7-2; J: TRBJ2-7; D: -; size: -; CDR3: CASSLGATGDYEQYF; DNA: TGTGCCAGCAGCTTAGGGGCAACGGGGGACTACGAGCAGTACTTC
V: TRBV6-1; J: TRBJ2-7; D: TRBD1; size: -; CDR3: CASSEAGTGGGEQYF; DNA: TGTGCCAGCAGTGAAGCAGGGACAGGGGGTGGTGAGCAGTACTTC
V: TRBV12-5; J: TRBJ2-1; D: -; size: once; CDR3: CASGLEVQKQFF; DNA: TGTGCTAGTGGTTTGGAGGTGCAGAAGCAGTTCTTC
V: TRBV19; J: TRBJ1-5; D: -; size: -; CDR3: CASSIIRGGQPQHF; DNA: TGTGCCAGTAGTATAATCAGGGGTGGCCAGCCCCAGCATTTT
V: TRBV27; J: TRBJ2-2; D: -; size: -; CDR3: CASSLMRSAGELFF; DNA: TGTGCCAGCAGTTTAATGAGATCCGCCGGGGAGCTGTTTTTT
V: TRBV6-2/TRBV6-3; J: TRBJ2-7; D: TRBD2; size: -; CDR3: CASSSDNSGSRYEQYF; DNA: TGTGCCAGCAGTTCCGACAATAGCGGGAGTCGATACGAGCAGTACTTC
V: TRBV7-2; J: TRBJ2-3; D: -; size: -; CDR3: CASSLRTLTDTQYF; DNA: TGTGCCAGCAGCTTAAGGACCCTCACAGATACGCAGTATTTT
V: TRBV28; J: TRBJ1-3; D: -; size: -; CDR3: CASLPRQDQGNTIYF; DNA: TGTGCCAGCCTTCCACGACAGGATCAAGGAAACACCATATATTTT
V: TRBV10-1; J: TRBJ2-2; D: TRBD2; size: -; CDR3: CASPHGLARNTGELFF; DNA: TGCGCCAGCCCTCACGGACTAGCGAGGAACACCGGGGAGCTGTTTTTT
V: TRBV2; J: TRBJ2-5; D: -; size: -; CDR3: CASREEETQYF; DNA: TGTGCCAGCCGAGAGGAAGAGACCCAGTACTTC
V: TRBV5-1; J: TRBJ2-3; D: TRBD2; size: -; CDR3: CASSSILAGEADTQYF; DNA: TGCGCCAGCAGCTCCATTTTAGCGGGAGAGGCAGATACGCAGTATTTT
V: TRBV25-1; J: TRBJ2-7; D: -; size: -; CDR3: CASSQPGRYEQYF; DNA: TGTGCCAGCAGCCAACCGGGGCGCTACGAGCAGTACTTC
V: TRBV5-4; J: TRBJ1-6; D: -; size: -; CDR3: CASSTKQNSPLHF; DNA: TGTGCCAGCAGCACCAAACAGAATTCACCCCTCCACTTT
V: TRBV19; J: TRBJ2-3; D: -; size: -; CDR3: CASSMVGADTQYF; DNA: TGTGCCAGTAGTATGGTCGGGGCAGATACGCAGTATTTT
V: TRBV10-3; J: TRBJ1-1; D: -; size: -; CDR3: CAISESEGSEAFF; DNA: TGTGCCATCAGTGAGTCGGAAGGGTCTGAAGCTTTCTTT
V: TRBV5-1; J: TRBJ2-1; D: TRBD2; size: -; CDR3: CASSLPSGSSEQFF; DNA: TGCGCCAGCAGCTTGCCTAGCGGGAGTTCTGAGCAGTTCTTC
V: TRBV28; J: TRBJ2-7; D: -; size: -; CDR3: CASTPPASYEQYF; DNA: TGTGCCAGCACTCCTCCGGCCAGCTACGAGCAGTACTTC
V: TRBV2; J: TRBJ2-7; D: -; size: -; CDR3: CASSLQYEQYF; DNA: TGTGCCAGCAGTCTCCAGTACGAGCAGTACTTC
V: TRBV18; J: TRBJ2-6; D: -; size: -; CDR3: CASSKLEAGANVLTF; DNA: TGTGCCAGCTCAAAGTTAGAGGCTGGGGCCAACGTCCTGACTTTC
V: TRBV5-4; J: TRBJ1-2; D: -; size: -; CDR3: CASSQDLRGGNYGYTF; DNA: TGTGCCAGCAGCCAGGATCTACGGGGGGGGAACTATGGCTACACCTTC
V: TRBV7-2; J: TRBJ1-3; D: -; size: -; CDR3: CASSPSGSSGNTIYF; DNA: TGTGCCAGCAGCCCCTCTGGGAGCTCTGGAAACACCATATATTTT
V: TRBV28; J: TRBJ1-5; D: TRBD1; size: -; CDR3: CASSPSYRGVGQPQHF; DNA: TGTGCCAGCAGCCCAAGTTACAGGGGAGTGGGTCAGCCCCAGCATTTT
V: TRBV7-2; J: TRBJ1-1; D: -; size: -; CDR3: CASSLARVRTEAFF; DNA: TGTGCCAGCAGCTTAGCACGGGTCCGGACTGAAGCTTTCTTT